The following is a TCR beta chain sequence with its context. Antigen unknown. On average, the one heparinised blood draw given by each donor was 90 to 150 mL. This record belongs to a study of beta chain features in type 1 diabetes. This CDR3 region has 14 residues. V was pared by 3 bases and J by 1 base, with 7 bases between. Germline V lookup: CDR1 MGHRA, CDR2 YSYEKL. Notes on the study in general: Shorter TCRB CDR3s, moderately but significantly so, marked every one of the four CD4+ subsets in Type 1 diabetes patients. A possible short-template PCR bias applies equally to patients and controls. Patients' naive, central memory and regulatory TCRB repertoires appeared more alike than those of healthy donors.

TCRB transcripts that were expressed got sequenced, as all of the isolated RNA had been reverse transcribed. Libraries were prepared by immunoSEQ multiplex PCR; TCRdb keeps only in-frame clonotypes and omits some of them. The sample shows hundreds of thousands of clones, approximately 15% of them seen only once. The sequenced material came from naive CD4+ T cells from blood. The TCR was taken from a man aged 25-45 years in good health. The chain is built from TRBV4-1 and TRBJ2-1; D gene uncertain. CDR3 sequence reads: CASSHVSSYNEQFF. CDR3 coding DNA: TGCGCCAGCAGCCATGTCAGTTCCTACAATGAGCAGTTCTTC.